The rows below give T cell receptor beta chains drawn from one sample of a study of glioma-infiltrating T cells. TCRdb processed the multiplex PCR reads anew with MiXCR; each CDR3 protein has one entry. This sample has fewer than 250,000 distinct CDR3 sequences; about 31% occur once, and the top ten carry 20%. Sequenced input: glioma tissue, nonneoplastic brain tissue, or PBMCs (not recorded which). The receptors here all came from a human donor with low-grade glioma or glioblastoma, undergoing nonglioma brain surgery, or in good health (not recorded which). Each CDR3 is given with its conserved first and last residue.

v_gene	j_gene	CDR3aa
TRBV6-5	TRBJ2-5	CASSYSGLAGSQETQYF
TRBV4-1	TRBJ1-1	CASSEQTGVGTEAFF
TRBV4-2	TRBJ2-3	CASSQDQGPADTQYF
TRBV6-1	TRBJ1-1	CASSYWGGTEAFF
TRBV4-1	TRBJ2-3	CASSLSRRGDTQYF
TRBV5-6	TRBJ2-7	CASRGQGSEQYF
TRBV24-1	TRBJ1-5	CATSDGSNQPQHF
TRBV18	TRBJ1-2	CASSLSGTEGGYTF
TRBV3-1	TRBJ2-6	CASSQDFSGANVLTF
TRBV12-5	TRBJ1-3	CASGLTVGRSGNTIYF
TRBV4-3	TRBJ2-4	CASSPHPGEVAKNIQYF
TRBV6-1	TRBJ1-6	CASRLGQGVPSGGSPLHF
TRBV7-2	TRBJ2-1	CASSLEVEQFF
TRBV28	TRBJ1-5	CASSPAGGHQHF
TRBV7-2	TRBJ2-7	CASRLLAGGPYEQYF
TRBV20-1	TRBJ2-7	CSAEWGTSRYEQYF
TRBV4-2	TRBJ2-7	CASSQEQVREAQYF
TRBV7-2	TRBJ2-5	CASISSGTSGVRETQYF
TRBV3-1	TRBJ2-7	CASSQDGGLPYEQYF
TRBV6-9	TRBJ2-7	CASSLPTGTYERYF
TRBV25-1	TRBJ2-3	CARSERIAGDTDTQYF
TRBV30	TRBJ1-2	CARDGRGNYGYTF
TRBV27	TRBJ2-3	CASRPYPETTQNTQYF
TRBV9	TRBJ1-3	CASSLGQENTIYF
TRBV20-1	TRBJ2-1	CSARWQYNEQFF
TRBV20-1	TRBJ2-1	CSARAGTAPYNEQFF
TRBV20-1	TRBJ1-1	CSARDPVRRLIAFF
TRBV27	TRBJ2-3	CASSFRLRGDTHYF
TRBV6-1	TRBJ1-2	CASSRDRANYGYTF
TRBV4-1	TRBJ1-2	CASSQDPVGVAGYTF
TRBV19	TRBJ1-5	CASKGQGDQPQHF
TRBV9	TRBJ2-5	CASSPGLAAQETQYF
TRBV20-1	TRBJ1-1	CSARPPHGDTEAFF
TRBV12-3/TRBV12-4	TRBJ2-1	CASSDSGSSYNEQFF
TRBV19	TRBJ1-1	CASTTPGQNTEAFF
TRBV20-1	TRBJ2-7	CSARPLADGSYEQYF
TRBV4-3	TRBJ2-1	CASSQALAGGLEQFF
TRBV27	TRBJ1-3	CASSPEGGYSGNTIYF
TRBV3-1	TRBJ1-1	CASSQDLTGREAFF
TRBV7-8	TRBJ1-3	CASSYTGFRNTIYF
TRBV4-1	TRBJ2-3	CASSQVKADTDTQYF
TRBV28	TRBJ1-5	CASSSTGTGFNQPQHF
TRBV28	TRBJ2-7	CASKTPRGSSYEQYF
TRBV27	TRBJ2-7	CASSFVFRQGSSYEQYF